This is a list of T cell receptor beta chains from one sample in a study of neurological immune-mediated disorders. TCRdb called the 5' RACE reads again in MiXCR, with one record for every CDR3 protein. The sample holds some 60,000 distinct CDR3 sequences, under 5.5% seen once. The sequenced sample consisted of PBMCs. The receptor source for this set is a woman aged 50 to 60 with multiple sclerosis. Each CDR3 is given with its conserved first and last residue. D genes are given only for firm matches. Size values are once, few and many counts, or a class for expanded clones, and some rows have none.

cdr3_length	clone_size	v_call	j_call	d_call	cdr3_aa	cdr3_nt
15	many	TRBV4-3	TRBJ1-5	NA	CASSQDRTENQPQHF	TGCGCCAGCAGCCAAGATCGAACAGAAAATCAGCCCCAGCATTTT
11	few	TRBV20-1	TRBJ2-1	TRBD1	CSAGQGLEQFF	TGCAGTGCAGGACAGGGCTTGGAGCAGTTCTTC
15	NA	TRBV5-6	TRBJ2-2	NA	CASTFDGMNTGELFF	TGTGCCAGCACCTTTGACGGAATGAACACCGGGGAGCTGTTTTTT
15	many	TRBV7-6	TRBJ2-2	NA	CASSLPPGGNGELFF	TGTGCCAGCAGCTTACCACCCGGGGGAAACGGGGAGCTGTTTTTT
18	many	TRBV7-9	TRBJ2-1	TRBD1	CASSSTFADRGIGHEQFF	TGTGCCAGCAGCTCTACTTTCGCGGACAGGGGGATTGGCCATGAGCAGTTCTTC
16	many	TRBV7-9	TRBJ2-7	TRBD1	CASSLSIGQGGYEQYF	TGTGCCAGCAGCTTATCGATCGGACAGGGAGGCTACGAGCAGTACTTC
16	few	TRBV6-6	TRBJ1-6	NA	CASSYSPQTGSSPLNF	TGTGCCAGCAGTTACTCGCCTCAGACAGGTTCCTCACCCCTCAACTTT
15	many	TRBV10-3	TRBJ1-5	TRBD1	CAISAQGGGNQPQHF	TGTGCCATCAGTGCCCAAGGGGGCGGCAATCAGCCCCAGCATTTT
15	many	TRBV7-2	TRBJ2-7	NA	CASSLRGSGSYEQYF	TGTGCCAGCAGCCTGCGCGGGTCGGGATCCTACGAGCAGTACTTC
14	many	TRBV15	TRBJ1-6	NA	CATSSGDFNSPLHF	TGTGCCACCAGCTCAGGGGACTTTAATTCACCCCTCCACTTT
15	many	TRBV7-2	TRBJ2-5	NA	CASRYAGHKEGTQYF	TGTGCCAGCAGATATGCTGGGCACAAGGAGGGGACCCAGTACTTC
18	many	TRBV11-2	TRBJ2-5	TRBD2	CASRPTGTSVSGGETQYF	TGTGCCAGCAGGCCGACCGGGACTAGCGTGTCGGGGGGGGAGACCCAGTACTTC
13	many	TRBV7-2	TRBJ2-5	NA	CAAGRSLQETQYF	TGTGCCGCCGGGCGATCCCTCCAAGAGACCCAGTACTTC
17	many	TRBV7-6	TRBJ1-3	TRBD1	CASSPPNTGGPRNTIYF	TGTGCCAGCAGCCCACCAAACACAGGGGGACCTCGGAACACCATATATTTT
14	many	TRBV6-1	TRBJ2-2	TRBD1	CASTADREYGELFF	TGTGCCAGCACCGCGGACAGGGAATACGGGGAGCTGTTTTTT